The rows below give T cell receptor beta chains drawn from one sample of a study of blood T cell repertoires in COVID-19. The table came from immunoSEQ multiplex PCR; TCRdb's copy has only in-frame clones and leaves some out. Of hundreds of thousands of clones detected, more than 80% appear once; the ten largest clones hold roughly 1.2%. Sequenced material: peripheral blood. These receptor sequences come from a man aged 35 to 55 with acute or convalescent COVID-19. The CDR3 runs from the conserved cysteine through the conserved F or W. Fields, in order: V gene, clone size, J gene, D gene, CDR3 DNA, CDR3 protein. The D gene is left open where the match is weak. Clone size appears in some rows only: once, few, many, or a class for an expanded clone.

V: TRBV4-1; size: -; J: TRBJ2-3; D: TRBD2; DNA: TGCGCCAGCAGCCCACGACTTGGGACTAGCGGCTACACAGATACGCAGTATTTT; CDR3: CASSPRLGTSGYTDTQYF
V: TRBV4-3; size: -; J: TRBJ1-5; D: -; DNA: TGCGCCAGCAGCCAAGCTTTTTCAGGGATGGAGCCCCAGCATTTT; CDR3: CASSQAFSGMEPQHF
V: TRBV7-6; size: -; J: TRBJ2-3; D: -; DNA: TGTGCCGGCAGCTTATCGGGAGATACGCAGTATTTT; CDR3: CAGSLSGDTQYF
V: TRBV9; size: -; J: TRBJ2-3; D: TRBD2; DNA: TGTGCCAGCAGCGTAAACATAGCGGGGTCCACAGATACGCAGTATTTT; CDR3: CASSVNIAGSTDTQYF
V: TRBV30; size: few; J: TRBJ2-1; D: -; DNA: TGTGCCTGGAGTCGAACAGGCCTGCGCAGCAATGAGCAGTTCTTC; CDR3: CAWSRTGLRSNEQFF
V: TRBV28; size: -; J: TRBJ2-1; D: -; DNA: TGTGCCAGCAGTACACTAGGAATTTCCTACAATGAGCAGTTCTTC; CDR3: CASSTLGISYNEQFF
V: TRBV28; size: -; J: TRBJ1-4; D: TRBD1; DNA: TGTGCCAGCAGGAGAACGACAGGGGGGCGTAGTTTGTCCAATGAAAAACTGTTTTTT; CDR3: CASRRTTGGRSLSNEKLFF
V: TRBV9; size: -; J: TRBJ2-1; D: TRBD1; DNA: TGTGCCAGCAGCCATCAAAGGGACAGGGGGGACAATGAGCAGTTCTTC; CDR3: CASSHQRDRGDNEQFF
V: TRBV2; size: -; J: TRBJ1-4; D: -; DNA: TGTGCCAGCAGGAGACAGAGTGCAACTAATGAAAAACTGTTTTTT; CDR3: CASRRQSATNEKLFF
V: TRBV7-6; size: -; J: TRBJ2-3; D: TRBD2; DNA: TGTGCCAGCAGCCCGAACCGGGGACTAGCGGACCTCACAGATACGCAGTATTTT; CDR3: CASSPNRGLADLTDTQYF
V: TRBV6-2/TRBV6-3; size: once; J: TRBJ2-5; D: -; DNA: TGTGCCAGCAGTAGGGCGGGGGCCCTCGAGGAGACCCAGTACTTC; CDR3: CASSRAGALEETQYF
V: TRBV5-5; size: -; J: TRBJ1-6; D: -; DNA: TGTGCCAGCAGCTTGGCCGGGGGGCAGGGAAGTACACCCCTCCACTTT; CDR3: CASSLAGGQGSTPLHF
V: TRBV3-1/TRBV3-2; size: -; J: TRBJ1-2; D: TRBD1; DNA: TGTGCCAGCAGCCACCTAGACCGACAGGGGGCGAAGGATGGCTACACCTTC; CDR3: CASSHLDRQGAKDGYTF
V: TRBV7-2; size: -; J: TRBJ2-7; D: -; DNA: TGTGCCAGCAGCTTCCGGACAGAGGCCTACGAGCAGTACTTC; CDR3: CASSFRTEAYEQYF
V: TRBV4-2; size: once; J: TRBJ1-6; D: -; DNA: TGTGCCAGCAGCCTAGAAGGCGTCAGGACCTATAATTCACCCCTCCACTTT; CDR3: CASSLEGVRTYNSPLHF
V: TRBV3-1/TRBV3-2; size: -; J: TRBJ1-6; D: -; DNA: TGTGCCAGCAGCCAAGGCAGGGGAAGTTCACCCCTCCACTTT; CDR3: CASSQGRGSSPLHF
V: TRBV2; size: -; J: TRBJ2-7; D: -; DNA: TGTGCCACCACCCAAACAGTGACCCTCTACGAGCAGTACTTC; CDR3: CATTQTVTLYEQYF
V: TRBV4-1; size: -; J: TRBJ1-1; D: -; DNA: TGCGCCAGCAGCCAAGGGCGCAGGCTGAACACTGAAGCTTTCTTT; CDR3: CASSQGRRLNTEAFF
V: TRBV15; size: -; J: TRBJ2-3; D: -; DNA: TGTGCCACCAGCAGAGAAGGAAGGGGAACAGATACGCAGTATTTT; CDR3: CATSREGRGTDTQYF
V: TRBV6-2/TRBV6-3; size: -; J: TRBJ1-1; D: -; DNA: TGTGCCAGCAGTCCAGGGGCGAGGGAACTTATGAACACTGAAGCTTTCTTT; CDR3: CASSPGARELMNTEAFF
V: TRBV7-8; size: -; J: TRBJ1-1; D: TRBD1; DNA: TGTGCCAGCAGCTTAGCTTACAGGGGGCGGAACACTGAAGCTTTCTTT; CDR3: CASSLAYRGRNTEAFF
V: TRBV4-1; size: -; J: TRBJ2-7; D: -; DNA: TGCGCCAGCAGCCAAGAACGGGAGATCACCTACGAGCAGTACTTC; CDR3: CASSQEREITYEQYF
V: TRBV11-2; size: -; J: TRBJ1-5; D: -; DNA: TGTGCCAGCAGCTTAGGCCCGGGGGGGATTCAGCCCCAGCATTTT; CDR3: CASSLGPGGIQPQHF
V: TRBV6-2/TRBV6-3; size: -; J: TRBJ2-7; D: TRBD1; DNA: TGTGCCAGCAGTACCTCCGGGACAGGGGGAATCGAGCAGTACTTC; CDR3: CASSTSGTGGIEQYF
V: TRBV30; size: once; J: TRBJ1-2; D: -; DNA: TGTGCCTGGAGCCGCAGGGTTGGTGACTATGGCTACACCTTC; CDR3: CAWSRRVGDYGYTF
V: TRBV5-4; size: -; J: TRBJ2-5; D: TRBD1; DNA: TGTGCCAGCAGCATAGAAAACACAGGGGGCAGACAAGAGACCCAGTACTTC; CDR3: CASSIENTGGRQETQYF
V: TRBV2; size: -; J: TRBJ1-5; D: TRBD1; DNA: TGTGCCAGCAGGGGCGGACAGGGGAATCAGCCCCAGCATTTT; CDR3: CASRGGQGNQPQHF
V: TRBV9; size: -; J: TRBJ1-3; D: -; DNA: TGTGCCAGCAGCGTAGACCCTGCAGGGCACTCTGGAAACACCATATATTTT; CDR3: CASSVDPAGHSGNTIYF